These 22 T cell receptor beta chains were all obtained from the same sample, sequenced in a study of blood T cell repertoires in COVID-19. Assay used: immunoSEQ multiplex PCR; TCRdb lists only in-frame clones, some missing. The top ten clones hold approximately 7.2% of a sample with some 300,000 clones, around 88% of them seen once. The source material was peripheral blood. Every receptor here comes from a woman in her 30s who had recovered from COVID-19.

V gene TRBV11-3 combines with J gene TRBJ2-5, with D perhaps matching TRBD2 (6 bases). The CDR3 has 14 residues. Trimming stripped 4 bases from V and 4 bases from J, with 13 bases between. The germline CDR1 and CDR2 sequences are SGHNT and YENEEA. CDR3 region: CASSSRSGGETQYF. DNA of the CDR3: TGTGCCAGCAGCTCCCGTAGCGGTGGAGAGACCCAGTACTTC.

The chain couples TRBV2 to TRBJ1-6; 9 bases line up with TRBD1. Germline V gene data show CDR1 as SNHLY and CDR2 as FYNNEI. CDR3 length: 14 amino acids. With V trimmed by 9 bases and J by 7 bases, 7 bases remained unmatched. As DNA, the CDR3 is TGTGCCAGAGGGACAGGGACTAGGAATTCACCCCTCCACTTT. Its translation is CARGTGTRNSPLHF.

V and J are TRBV5-5 and TRBJ2-3; D remains ambiguous. The V gene lost 0 bases and the J gene lost 2 bases, with 10 bases spanning the gap. Germline-derived CDR1 and CDR2 are SGHKS and YYEKEE (reference sequence). This CDR3 has 15 amino acids. CDR3 in amino acids: CASSLELTNTDTQYF. The CDR3 DNA sequence: TGTGCCAGCAGCTTGGAACTTACTAACACAGATACGCAGTATTTT.

The V call is TRBV18, the J call TRBJ2-7; the D gene is possibly TRBD1 (6 bases). CDR3 size: 13 residues. Germline V lookup: CDR1 KGHSH, CDR2 LQKENI. V lost 2 bases to trimming and J lost 7 bases, with 12 bases between them. CDR3 region: CASSPGGAREQYF. The CDR3, as DNA: TGTGCCAGCTCACCAGGGGGCGCGCGGGAGCAGTACTTC.

The V call is TRBV6-1, the J call TRBJ1-4; D is perhaps TRBD1 (5 bases). Per germline, CDR1 MNHNS and CDR2 SASEGT. V lost 1 base to trimming and J lost 7 bases, with 10 bases between them. There are 14 residues in the CDR3. CDR3 DNA sequence: TGTGCCAGCAGTGAAGTGGGGGGTATTGAAAAACTGTTTTTT. Amino acids: CASSEVGGIEKLFF.

This clone was counted once. The gene calls are TRBV14 and TRBJ1-4, with D possibly TRBD1 on 6 matching bases. Germline CDR1 and CDR2: SGHDN and FVKESK. The length of the CDR3 is 17 residues. With 4 bases removed from V and 0 bases from J, the gap between germline ends came to 15 bases. The CDR3 coding sequence is TGTGCCAGCAGCCGAACAGGGTACCATCCAACTAATGAAAAACTGTTTTTT. Residues: CASSRTGYHPTNEKLFF.

This rearrangement joins TRBV4-2 to TRBJ2-2, with a tentative D call TRBD2 (5 bases). V was cut by 0 bases and J by 4 bases, with 9 bases left in between. The germline CDR1 and CDR2 sequences are LGHNA and YNFKEQ. The CDR3 length is 15 residues. In DNA form, the CDR3 reads TGTGCCAGCAGCCAAGAACGCGGAGGCACCGGGGAGCTGTTTTTT. Translated: CASSQERGGTGELFF.

The V call is TRBV15, the J call TRBJ1-2; 10 nucleotides agree with TRBD1. Trimming at V came to 3 bases and at J to 3 bases, leaving 1 base not matched to a gene. CDR1 is LNHNV, CDR2 YYDKDF, per germline (reference sequence). The CDR3 runs to 14 residues. CDR3 sequence (DNA): TGTGCCACCAGCAGGGGGACAGGGGACTATGGCTACACCTTC. Translated, it gives CATSRGTGDYGYTF. Combining the CDR3 with reference TRBV15 and TRBJ1-2 gives the whole variable domain DAMVIQNPRYQVTQFGKPVTLSCSQTLNHNVMYWYQQKSSQAPKLLFHYYDKDFNNEADTPDNFQSRRPNTSFCFLDIRSPGLGDTAMYLCATSRGTGDYGYTFGSGTRLTVV.

The rearrangement joins TRBV18 to TRBJ2-7; tentative D call: TRBD2 (6 bases). CDR3 length: 14 amino acids. V gave up 3 bases and J gave up 3 bases, with 12 bases separating them. Germline V gives CDR1 KGHSH, CDR2 LQKENI. The DNA of the CDR3 is TGTGCCAGCTCACCGGGCCGGGGAGGCTACGAGCAGTACTTC. Translation: CASSPGRGGYEQYF.

The chain carries TRBV6-1 and TRBJ1-5, with D uncertain. Trimming removed 2 bases from V and 9 bases from J, with 14 bases in between. This CDR3 spans 14 amino acids. Germline-derived CDR1 and CDR2 are MNHNS and SASEGT. DNA of the CDR3: TGTGCCAGCAGTGAATGGCAGGCAGAATTGCCCCAGCATTTT. This sequence encodes CASSEWQAELPQHF.

V usage is TRBV27 and J usage is TRBJ2-7, with TRBD1 identical over 9 bases. CDR3 length: 15 amino acids. Germline V gene data show CDR1 as MNHEY and CDR2 as SMNVEV (reference sequence). V was clipped by 4 bases and J by 6 bases; unmatched bases: 10. Here the CDR3 reads CASSSSRTGVSEQYF. The DNA for the CDR3 is TGTGCCAGCAGTTCCAGCCGGACAGGGGTGTCCGAGCAGTACTTC.

The chain uses TRBV7-2 and TRBJ2-1; no firm D call. The CDR3 consists of 13 residues. The V end lost 1 base, the J end lost 7 bases, and 8 bases lay between the germline ends. Germline values: CDR1 SGHTA, CDR2 FQGNSA. CDR3 protein: CASSLVARNEQFF. CDR3 sequence (DNA): TGTGCCAGCAGCTTAGTTGCCCGGAATGAGCAGTTCTTC.

This clone was seen a handful of times. The genes are TRBV19 and TRBJ1-2, with D unresolved. CDR3 length equals 13 residues. Trimming cost V 2 bases and J 8 bases, with 12 bases left between them. Looked up from germline, CDR1 is LNHDA and CDR2 is SQIVND (reference sequence). For the CDR3, the DNA is TGTGCCAGTAGTATATCTAGAGAGGGAGGCTACACCTTC. The encoded protein is CASSISREGGYTF. Combining the CDR3 with reference TRBV19 and TRBJ1-2 gives the whole variable domain DGGITQSPKYLFRKEGQNVTLSCEQNLNHDAMYWYRQDPGQGLRLIYYSQIVNDFQKGDIAEGYSVSREKKESFPLTVTSAQKNPTAFYLCASSISREGGYTFGSGTRLTVV.

The chain employs TRBV7-9 and TRBJ1-2, with D unresolved. The CDR3 length is 14 residues. Germline values: CDR1 SEHNR, CDR2 FQNEAQ (reference sequence). The V gene lost 4 bases and the J gene lost 2 bases, with 11 bases spanning the gap. The CDR3 DNA sequence: TGTGCCAGCAGCTCAAGGAGTGAGAACTATGGCTACACCTTC. Its protein is CASSSRSENYGYTF.

V gene TRBV7-3 combines with J gene TRBJ2-5; 10 bases agree with TRBD1. The junction had 8 bases not matched to a gene; V was cut back by 5 bases and J by 5 bases. CDR1 is SGHTA, CDR2 FQGTGA, per germline. There are 15 residues in the CDR3. CDR3 in amino acids: CASSVDRGRWETQYF. For the CDR3, the DNA is TGTGCCAGCAGCGTCGACAGGGGGCGCTGGGAGACCCAGTACTTC.

The chain carries TRBV6-1 and TRBJ1-1; 10 positions match TRBD1. Germline CDR1 is MNHNS and CDR2 is SASEGT. The CDR3 totals 16 residues. V gave up 2 bases and J gave up 5 bases; unmatched junction bases: 8. The CDR3 region has the DNA TGTGCCAGCAGTGAAACCATCGACAGGGGGCTGACTGAAGCTTTCTTT. Translating it yields CASSETIDRGLTEAFF.

The genes are TRBV5-1 and TRBJ2-5; maybe TRBD2 (5 bases). This CDR3 region has 15 residues. CDR1 and CDR2 (germline): SGHRS, YFSETQ. With 0 bases removed from V and 1 base from J, the gap between germline ends came to 10 bases. The DNA for the CDR3 is TGCGCCAGCAGCTTGGCTGATAGCGCCCAAGAGACCCAGTACTTC. Residues: CASSLADSAQETQYF.

The V call is TRBV24-1, the J call TRBJ2-1, with D maybe TRBD2 (5 bases). The germline CDR1 and CDR2 sequences are KGHDR and SFDVKD. This CDR3 has 13 residues. V was shortened by 0 bases and J by 6 bases, with 5 bases between the two germline ends. CDR3: CATSDLTSNEQFF. CDR3 DNA: TGTGCCACCAGTGATTTGACTAGCAATGAGCAGTTCTTC.

The CDR3 is CASSQRRDSPLHF. In DNA, the CDR3 is TGTGCCAGCAGCCAACGACGGGATTCACCCCTCCACTTT. The J gene is TRBJ1-6, the V gene TRBV28; the D is unclear. Trimming took off 6 bases at V and 8 bases at J, with 11 bases between the two ends. The germline V gene encodes CDR1 MDHEN and CDR2 SYDVKM. The CDR3 loop spans 13 amino acids.

This chain links TRBV20-1 with TRBJ1-5; D gene ambiguous. The CDR3 totals 15 residues. Per the germline V gene, CDR1 is DFQATT and CDR2 is SNEGSKA (reference sequence). V was shortened by 3 bases and J by 0 bases, with 12 bases between the two germline ends. The CDR3 coding sequence is TGCAGTGCTAGTAGGCAACTAAATAGCAATCAGCCCCAGCATTTT. It yields the protein CSASRQLNSNQPQHF.

The rearrangement links TRBV28 to TRBJ1-1; 7 nucleotides agree with TRBD1. The length of the CDR3 is 11 residues. The germline V gene encodes CDR1 MDHEN and CDR2 SYDVKM. The junction had 7 bases not matched to a gene; V was cut back by 8 bases and J by 10 bases. In nucleotides, the CDR3 is TGTGCCAGCCGGGACAGCATGGGAGCTTTCTTT. Its protein is CASRDSMGAFF.

V and J are TRBV4-1 and TRBJ2-1, with 10 bases fitting TRBD2. After removal of 0 bases from V and 6 bases from J, the junction contained 14 bases not matched to a gene. CDR1 MGHRA and CDR2 YSYEKL come from the germline V gene. The CDR3 spans 19 residues. CDR3 sequence (DNA): TGCGCCAGCAGCCAAGATGGCCCAGGTAGCGGGGGGCAGGGCAATGAGCAGTTCTTC. Amino acid sequence: CASSQDGPGSGGQGNEQFF.